This is a list of T cell receptor beta chains from one sample in a study of cytomegalovirus exposure and HLA in healthy donors. Assay: immunoSEQ multiplex PCR; the TCRdb copy retains only in-frame clones and omits some. The sample lists some 150,000 clones; over 80% were seen once. The specimen sequenced was PBMCs. All receptors derive from a woman younger than 35 in good health and CMV-seronegative. The CDR3 runs from the conserved cysteine through the conserved F or W. Fields, in order: clone size, J gene, V gene, D gene, CDR3 DNA, CDR3 protein. The D gene is left open where the match is weak. Size is stated for part of the rows, as once, few or many counts, or as a class when the clone is expanded.

>NA|TRBJ2-1|TRBV7-6|TRBD2
TGTGCCAGCAGCTACGGACTAGCGGAGTCCTACAATGAGCAGTTCTTC
CASSYGLAESYNEQFF
>once|TRBJ2-2|TRBV30|TRBD2
TGTGCCTCCCAGAAGCGGGGCCTTAACACCGGGGAGCTGTTTTTT
CASQKRGLNTGELFF
>NA|TRBJ2-5|TRBV11-3|TRBD2
TGTGCCAGCAGCTCTAGCGGGGGGCGCGGAGAGACCCAGTACTTC
CASSSSGGRGETQYF
>NA|TRBJ1-1|TRBV10-3|NA
TGTGCCATCAGTAACAGGTTCTCTGAAGCTTTCTTT
CAISNRFSEAFF
>NA|TRBJ2-1|TRBV7-9|TRBD2
TGTTCCAGCAGCCCCACGGGACTAGTAAGTAATGAGCAGTTCTTC
CSSSPTGLVSNEQFF
>NA|TRBJ2-3|TRBV2|TRBD2
TGTGCCAGCAGCCCCCTGCCTAGCGGGGGTACAGATACGCAGTATTTT
CASSPLPSGGTDTQYF
>NA|TRBJ1-2|TRBV29-1|NA
TGCAGCGTTGTAGGGAGGGGAATTAACTATGGCTACACCTTC
CSVVGRGINYGYTF
>once|TRBJ2-2|TRBV7-9|NA
TGTGCCAGCAGCTTATCTGTCGGGGAGCTGTTTTTT
CASSLSVGELFF
>NA|TRBJ1-5|TRBV4-1|TRBD1
TGCGCCAGCAGCCGCGCAACAGGGGCCCCCAATCAGCCCCAGCATTTT
CASSRATGAPNQPQHF
>NA|TRBJ1-3|TRBV18|TRBD1
TGTGCCAGCTCACCACCGGGGACAGGGGGAGACACCATATATTTT
CASSPPGTGGDTIYF
>NA|TRBJ1-5|TRBV30|NA
TGTGCCTGGACCCCCCAGGGCAGTCACAATCAGCCCCAGCATTTT
CAWTPQGSHNQPQHF
>NA|TRBJ1-5|TRBV18|TRBD1
TGTGCCAGCTCACCGGGACAGTTGAGCAATCAGCCCCAGCATTTT
CASSPGQLSNQPQHF
>NA|TRBJ2-5|TRBV28|NA
TGTGCCATCCTCGAGCTCGGGGGAGAAGAGACCCAGTACTTC
CAILELGGEETQYF
>NA|TRBJ2-2|TRBV5-4|TRBD1
TGTGCCAGCAGCTTAATCACAGGGGGCAACACCGGGGAGCTGTTTTTT
CASSLITGGNTGELFF
>NA|TRBJ1-5|TRBV19|TRBD1
TGTGCCAGTAGTATCCAAGGGGGCGGTCAGCCCCAGCATTTT
CASSIQGGGQPQHF
>NA|TRBJ1-1|TRBV6-5|NA
TGTGCCAGCAGTTACGGGGGGAGGGACACTGAAGCTTTCTTT
CASSYGGRDTEAFF
>NA|TRBJ1-2|TRBV25-1|NA
TGTGCCAGCAGTGGACCGGGAACTAACTATGGCTACACCTTC
CASSGPGTNYGYTF
>NA|TRBJ2-6|TRBV14|NA
TGTGCCAGCACACGGGGTGCTGGGGCCAACGTCCTGACTTTC
CASTRGAGANVLTF
>NA|TRBJ2-3|TRBV2|TRBD2
TGTGCCAGCAAGGGACTAGCGGGGGGGACAGATACGCAGTATTTT
CASKGLAGGTDTQYF
>many|TRBJ1-4|TRBV6-1|TRBD1
TGTGCCAGCAGTGAAGCACCGGGACAGGGGGCTGAAAAACTGTTTTTT
CASSEAPGQGAEKLFF
>NA|TRBJ1-5|TRBV19|TRBD1
TGTGCCAGTAGTATCGGGACAGTCTATAGCAATCAGCCCCAGCATTTT
CASSIGTVYSNQPQHF
>few|TRBJ2-7|TRBV7-8|TRBD1
TGTGCCAGCAACACCAGGGACAGACACGGCGAGCAGTACTTC
CASNTRDRHGEQYF
>NA|TRBJ1-2|TRBV9|NA
TGTGCCAGCAGTGCACCCCCAGGGCGATATGGCTACACCTTC
CASSAPPGRYGYTF
>NA|TRBJ1-4|TRBV7-9|NA
TGTGCCAGCAGCCCCCCCCGAGGGAAGCCTAATGAAAAACTGTTTTTT
CASSPPRGKPNEKLFF
>few|TRBJ2-3|TRBV21-1|NA
TGTGCCAGCAGCAACCGCGGCAACGCAGATACGCAGTATTTT
CASSNRGNADTQYF
>NA|TRBJ2-5|TRBV28|TRBD1
TGTGCCAGCAGTTTAGTAGCCGGGACAGGGGGCGGTGAGACCCAGTACTTC
CASSLVAGTGGGETQYF
>NA|TRBJ1-5|TRBV6-1|NA
TGTGCCAGCAGTGCCAGGGCGTTGAATCAGCCCCAGCATTTT
CASSARALNQPQHF
>NA|TRBJ2-7|TRBV6-5|TRBD1
TGTGCCAGCAGCCGGGACAGGGGCTCCTACGAGCAGTACTTC
CASSRDRGSYEQYF
>NA|TRBJ2-3|TRBV19|NA
TGTGCCAGTAGTATGGGACTCACAGATACGCAGTATTTT
CASSMGLTDTQYF
>NA|TRBJ1-6|TRBV10-3|NA
TGTGCCTCCTTTGCGGGGCTGAATTCACCCCTCCACTTT
CASFAGLNSPLHF
>NA|TRBJ1-2|TRBV30|NA
TGTGCCTGGTCCCCAAGACTTAACTATGGCTACACCTTC
CAWSPRLNYGYTF
>few|TRBJ1-2|TRBV28|NA
TGTGCCAGCTTTAGCGCTAACTATGGCTACACCTTC
CASFSANYGYTF
>NA|TRBJ2-7|TRBV4-1|NA
TGCGCCAGCAGCCTTTCAGGCCCCTACGAGCAGTACTTC
CASSLSGPYEQYF
>NA|TRBJ2-7|TRBV7-9|NA
TGTGCCAGCAGCTTAGGGTTTAAGGTCTGGGAGAACTCCTACGAGCAGTACTTC
CASSLGFKVWENSYEQYF